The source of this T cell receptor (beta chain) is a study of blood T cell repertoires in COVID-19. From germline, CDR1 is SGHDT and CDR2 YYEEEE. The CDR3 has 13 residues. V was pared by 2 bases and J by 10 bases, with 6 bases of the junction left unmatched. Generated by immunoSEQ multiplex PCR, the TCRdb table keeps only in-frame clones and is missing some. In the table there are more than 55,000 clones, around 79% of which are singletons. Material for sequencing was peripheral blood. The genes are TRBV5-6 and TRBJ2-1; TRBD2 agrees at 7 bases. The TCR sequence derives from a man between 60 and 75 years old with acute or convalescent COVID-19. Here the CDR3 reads CASSLPAGREQFF. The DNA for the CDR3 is TGTGCCAGCAGCTTACCAGCGGGGAGGGAGCAGTTCTTC.